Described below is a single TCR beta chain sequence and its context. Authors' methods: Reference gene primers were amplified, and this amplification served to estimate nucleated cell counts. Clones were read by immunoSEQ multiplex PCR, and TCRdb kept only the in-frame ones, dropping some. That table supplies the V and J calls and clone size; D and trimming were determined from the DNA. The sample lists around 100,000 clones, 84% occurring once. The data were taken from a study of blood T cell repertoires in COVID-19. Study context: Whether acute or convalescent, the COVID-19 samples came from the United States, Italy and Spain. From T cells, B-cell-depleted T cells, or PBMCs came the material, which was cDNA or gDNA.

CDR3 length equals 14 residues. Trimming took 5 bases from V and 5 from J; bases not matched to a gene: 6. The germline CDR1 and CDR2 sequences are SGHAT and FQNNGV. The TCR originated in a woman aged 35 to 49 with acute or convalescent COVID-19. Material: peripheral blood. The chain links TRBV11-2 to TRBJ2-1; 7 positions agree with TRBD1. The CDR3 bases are TGTGCCAGCAGCGCAGACAGGGTAAACAATGAGCAGTTCTTC. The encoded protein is CASSADRVNNEQFF.